Shown below are 8 T cell receptor beta chains from a single sample sequenced in a study of blood T cell repertoires in COVID-19. Sequenced by immunoSEQ multiplex PCR; TCRdb stores in-frame clones only, minus some. The sample has 200,000 to 250,000 clones; about nine tenths are singletons. The sample comprised PBMCs or T cells enriched from blood (not recorded which). The receptor source for this set is a woman in her fifties or sixties in a cohort exposed to, infected with or recovered from COVID-19 (not recorded which).

This clone came up once. CDR3 amino acids: CASSQEGLVSGELFF. The CDR3 nucleotides are TGCGCCAGCAGCCAAGAGGGACTAGTTTCCGGGGAGCTGTTTTTT. The chain is built from TRBV4-1 and TRBJ2-2; 8 nucleotides line up with TRBD2. The V gene end was trimmed by 0 bases and the J gene end by 6 bases; junction bases not matched to a gene: 3. This CDR3 is 15 amino acids long. CDR1 is MGHRA, CDR2 YSYEKL, per germline.

The chain recombines TRBV27 with TRBJ2-1; TRBD1 aligns across 7 bases. This CDR3 has 15 residues. CDR1 and CDR2 (germline): MNHEY, SMNVEV (reference sequence). V lost 3 bases to trimming and J lost 6 bases; unmatched junction nucleotides: 8. The CDR3 protein is CASSFGRGFSNEQFF. DNA of the CDR3: TGTGCCAGCAGTTTCGGCAGGGGGTTTTCCAATGAGCAGTTCTTC.

The V call is TRBV7-2, the J call TRBJ2-1; 7 bases agree with TRBD2. Trimming at V came to 4 bases and at J to 3 bases, leaving 12 bases not matched to a gene. Germline loops: CDR1 SGHTA, CDR2 FQGNSA. CDR3 length: 17 amino acids. CDR3 sequence reads: CASSSPIYAGDYNEQFF. The CDR3 region has the DNA TGTGCCAGCAGCTCCCCCATTTACGCGGGGGACTACAATGAGCAGTTCTTC.

Only one count was recorded for this clone. CDR3 sequence: CASSLGPGNNEQFF. The CDR3 region has the DNA TGTGCCAGCAGCTTAGGGCCAGGGAACAATGAGCAGTTCTTC. The rearrangement uses TRBV5-6 and TRBJ2-1, with a weak D call TRBD1 (5 bases). The CDR3 contains 14 residues. Germline CDR1 and CDR2: SGHDT and YYEEEE. V shed 2 bases and J shed 5 bases, with 11 bases lying between them. The whole variable domain, remainder taken from reference TRBV5-6 and TRBJ2-1, is DAGVTQSPTHLIKTRGQQVTLRCSPKSGHDTVSWYQQALGQGPQFIFQYYEEEERQRGNFPDRFSGHQFPNYSSELNVNALLLGDSALYLCASSLGPGNNEQFFGPGTRLTVL.

The J gene is TRBJ2-1, the V gene TRBV3-1 (or the pseudogene TRBV3-2); TRBD2 aligns across 12 bases. V lost 2 bases to trimming and J lost 5 bases; unmatched junction nucleotides: 4. CDR3 length: 16 residues. Germline-derived CDR1 and CDR2 are LGHDT and YNNKEL (reference sequence). The CDR3 region is CASSQRTSGVDNEQFF. The CDR3 DNA follows: TGTGCCAGCAGCCAACGGACTAGCGGGGTAGACAATGAGCAGTTCTTC.

The J gene is TRBJ1-1, the V gene TRBV4-1, with 8 bases aligning to TRBD1. The V gene end was trimmed by 4 bases and the J gene end by 4 bases; junction bases not matched to a gene: 11. CDR1 is MGHRA and CDR2 is YSYEKL in the germline V gene. This CDR3 has 16 amino acids. The CDR3 nucleotides are TGCGCCAGCAGCCCCGGACAGGGACGAGGCGGCACTGAAGCTTTCTTT. Its translation is CASSPGQGRGGTEAFF.

The rearrangement joins TRBV11-2 to TRBJ1-6; D may be TRBD1 (5 bases). Per the germline V gene, CDR1 is SGHAT and CDR2 is FQNNGV. Trimming stripped 5 bases from V and 7 bases from J, with 15 bases between. The CDR3 spans 15 residues. CDR3 DNA sequence: TGTGCCAGCAGCCCCTTCGGGGGGGGAAATTCACCCCTCCACTTT. Protein: CASSPFGGGNSPLHF.

The chain has TRBV5-4 and TRBJ2-3; TRBD2 matches 16 bases. The V segment lost 4 bases and the J segment 6 bases; nucleotides outside the gene matches: 11. The CDR3 runs 18 residues. CDR1 and CDR2 (germline): SGHNT, YYREEE (reference sequence). CDR3 in amino acids: CASSPTSGTSGGADTQYF. The CDR3 DNA follows: TGTGCCAGCAGCCCGACCTCCGGGACTAGCGGGGGGGCGGATACGCAGTATTTT. The complete variable domain, with remaining parts taken from reference TRBV5-4 and TRBJ2-3, reads ETGVTQSPTHLIKTRGQQVTLRCSSQSGHNTVSWYQQALGQGPQFIFQYYREEENGRGNFPPRFSGLQFPNYSSELNVNALELDDSALYLCASSPTSGTSGGADTQYFGPGTRLTVL.